The T cell receptor beta chain under discussion was sequenced for a study of blood T cell repertoires in COVID-19. About the study: Acute and convalescent COVID-19 samples came from the United States, Italy and Spain. T cells, B-cell-depleted T cells, or PBMCs provided the cDNA or gDNA that served as material.

Generated by immunoSEQ multiplex PCR, the TCRdb table keeps only in-frame clones and is missing some. The table lists 60,000 to 65,000 clones, roughly 71% of them singletons. The CDR3 runs 16 residues. The germline V gene encodes CDR1 LGHDT and CDR2 YNNKEL (reference sequence). V lost 1 base, J lost 1 base, and 1 base stayed unmatched. The chain is built from TRBV3-1 (or the pseudogene TRBV3-2) and TRBJ1-4, with 9 nucleotides matching TRBD1. What was sequenced was peripheral blood. This TCR was sampled from a human donor in a cohort sampled during active COVID-19. The CDR3 here is CASSQGTGETNEKLFF. For the CDR3, the DNA is TGTGCCAGCAGCCAAGGGACAGGGGAAACTAATGAAAAACTGTTTTTT.